This T cell receptor beta chain was sequenced for a study of glioma-infiltrating T cells after dendritic cell vaccination. At the level of the study: Autologous tumor lysate was loaded overnight onto monocyte-derived dendritic cells grown less than 8 days with IL-4 and GM-CSF. Three intradermal dendritic cell vaccine injections were given every two weeks.

Trimming took off 5 bases at V and 1 base at J, with 8 bases between the two ends. The CDR3 contains 13 residues. CDR1 and CDR2 from the germline V gene are SGHVS and FNYEAQ. The PCR used 60 V beta and 13 J beta primers. Repertoires were generated with immunoSEQ multiplex PCR, while TCRdb's copy carries only in-frame clones and drops some. The sample lists tens of thousands of clones, roughly four fifths seen once, with about 2% in the top ten. This sequence joins TRBV7-6 and TRBJ1-1; D is unresolved. This TCR was recovered from a human donor with glioblastoma. The material sequenced was blood, taken before dendritic cell vaccination. The CDR3 protein is CASSQQQNTEAFF. CDR3 nucleotides: TGTGCCAGCAGCCAACAGCAGAACACTGAAGCTTTCTTT.